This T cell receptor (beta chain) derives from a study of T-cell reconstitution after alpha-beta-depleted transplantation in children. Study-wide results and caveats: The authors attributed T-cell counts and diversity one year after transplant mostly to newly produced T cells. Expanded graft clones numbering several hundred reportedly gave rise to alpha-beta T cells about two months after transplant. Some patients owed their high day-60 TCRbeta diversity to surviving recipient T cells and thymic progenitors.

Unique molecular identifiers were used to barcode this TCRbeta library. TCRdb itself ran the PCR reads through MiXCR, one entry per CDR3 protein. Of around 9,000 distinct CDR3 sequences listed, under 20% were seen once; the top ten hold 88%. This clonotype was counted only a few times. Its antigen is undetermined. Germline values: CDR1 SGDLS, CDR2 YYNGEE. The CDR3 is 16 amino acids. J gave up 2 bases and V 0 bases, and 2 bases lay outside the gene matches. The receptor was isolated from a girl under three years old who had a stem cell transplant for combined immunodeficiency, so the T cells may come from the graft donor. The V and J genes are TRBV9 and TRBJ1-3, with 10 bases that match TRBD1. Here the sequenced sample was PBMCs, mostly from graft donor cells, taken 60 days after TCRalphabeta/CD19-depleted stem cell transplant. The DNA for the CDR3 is TGTGCCAGCAGCGTAGCCGGACAGGGGGCTGGAAACACCATATATTTT. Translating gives CASSVAGQGAGNTIYF.